A single sample is the source of the 5 T cell receptor beta chains below, sequenced in a study of identical twins. TCRdb reprocessed the 5' RACE reads with MiXCR, giving one entry per CDR3 protein. The sample lists 550,000 to 800,000 distinct CDR3 sequences; about 7% were seen once. The same data also went into a second study, on yellow fever vaccine responses in identical twins.

Sequencing was done on a sample of PBMCs. The receptor set was obtained from a woman younger than 35 in good health.

The rearrangement uses TRBV20-1 and TRBJ2-3, with 10 bases lining up with TRBD2. Germline CDR1 reads DFQATT; CDR2 reads SNEGSKA (reference sequence). V lost 6 bases to trimming and J lost 5 bases; unmatched junction nucleotides: 11. This CDR3 region has 15 residues. In DNA, the CDR3 is TGCAGTGCAACCAAAGCGGGGGGGCTTGGAGATACGCAGTATTTT. Encoded protein: CSATKAGGLGDTQYF.

This clonotype has only a few counts. The V and J genes are TRBV3-1 and TRBJ2-7; D ambiguous. Germline lookup yields CDR1 LGHDT and CDR2 YNNKEL (reference sequence). Trimming stripped 4 bases from V and 0 bases from J, with 13 bases between. CDR3 length: 15 amino acids. This CDR3 reads CASSPALISSYEQYF. CDR3 bases: TGTGCCAGCAGCCCGGCGCTAATCAGCTCCTACGAGCAGTACTTC.

This clonotype has just a few counts. V and J are TRBV5-1 and TRBJ2-7; D not resolved. There are 14 residues in the CDR3. V lost 0 bases and J 1 base, leaving 8 bases between the germline ends. CDR1 is SGHRS and CDR2 is YFSETQ in the germline V gene. The CDR3 is CASSLVTDSYEQYF. The DNA for the CDR3 is TGCGCCAGCAGCTTGGTAACGGATTCCTACGAGCAGTACTTC.

V is TRBV11-2 and J is TRBJ1-2, with 12 nucleotides matching TRBD1. Germline loops: CDR1 SGHAT, CDR2 FQNNGV. The trim removed 5 bases at V and 4 bases at J, leaving 8 bases unmatched. This CDR3 is built from 16 residues. The CDR3 protein is CASSPRGTGGAYGYTF. The CDR3 bases are TGTGCCAGCAGCCCCCGCGGGACAGGGGGCGCCTATGGCTACACCTTC. Filled out from reference TRBV11-2 and TRBJ1-2, the complete variable domain reads EAGVAQSPRYKIIEKRQSVAFWCNPISGHATLYWYQQILGQGPKLLIQFQNNGVVDDSQLPKDRFSAERLKGVDSTLKIQPAKLEDSAVYLCASSPRGTGGAYGYTFGSGTRLTVV.

This chain connects TRBV29-1 to TRBJ1-2; TRBD1 aligns across 7 bases. J gave up 4 bases and V 1 base, and 6 bases lay outside the gene matches. Germline V CDR1 and CDR2: SQVTM, ANQGSEA. The CDR3 extends over 14 amino acids. CDR3 in amino acids: CSVEGDRNSYGYTF. DNA for the CDR3: TGCAGCGTTGAAGGGGACAGAAATAGCTATGGCTACACCTTC.